One sample yielded the 10 T cell receptor beta chains listed below, sequenced in a study of CD8 T cells in ankylosing spondylitis. Study-level points and caveats: Made up of several highly homologous variants, a TCR beta motif appeared characteristic of ankylosing spondylitis blood.

Their antigen targets remain unknown. TCRdb ran MiXCR on the 5' RACE reads and lists one entry per CDR3 protein. The sample holds 400,000 to 450,000 distinct CDR3 sequences, approximately 17% seen once. Input material: blood, either unsorted or a sorted T cell fraction (not recorded which). These receptor sequences come from a male donor with ankylosing spondylitis.

For the CDR3, the DNA is TGCGCCAGCAGCTTGGGACTAGCGGGAGCCAACACCGGGGAGCTGTTTTTT. It is translated as CASSLGLAGANTGELFF. V gene TRBV5-1 combines with J gene TRBJ2-2, with TRBD2 matching over 12 bases. V lost 0 bases, J lost 2 bases, and 2 bases stayed unmatched. There are 17 residues in the CDR3. Looked up from germline, CDR1 is SGHRS and CDR2 is YFSETQ.

This rearrangement joins TRBV24-1 to TRBJ2-1; 11 nucleotides line up with TRBD2. There are 15 residues in the CDR3. After removal of 4 bases from V and 8 bases from J, the junction contained 6 bases not matched to a gene. The germline CDR1 and CDR2 sequences are KGHDR and SFDVKD. Here the CDR3 reads CATSDVAGGVDEQFF. The DNA for the CDR3 is TGTGCCACCAGTGACGTAGCGGGAGGGGTCGATGAGCAGTTCTTC.

This clonotype has more than one count but fewer than ten. The chain has TRBV15 and TRBJ2-3; no clear D. This CDR3 is 14 amino acids long. Trimming cost V 1 base and J 4 bases, with 9 bases left between them. The germline gives CDR1 LNHNV, CDR2 YYDKDF (reference sequence). CDR3 region: CATSRGGPPDTQYF. CDR3 bases: TGTGCCACCAGCAGAGGCGGACCCCCAGATACGCAGTATTTT. Full variable domain (remainder filled in from reference TRBV15 and TRBJ2-3): DAMVIQNPRYQVTQFGKPVTLSCSQTLNHNVMYWYQQKSSQAPKLLFHYYDKDFNNEADTPDNFQSRRPNTSFCFLDIRSPGLGDTAMYLCATSRGGPPDTQYFGPGTRLTVL.

This clonotype has a count of ten or more. The rearrangement links TRBV18 to TRBJ2-5; D gene uncertain. The CDR3 runs to 13 residues. V shed 4 bases and J shed 4 bases, with 10 bases lying between them. Per the germline V gene, CDR1 is KGHSH and CDR2 is LQKENI. CDR3 region: CASSLGIGETQYF. In DNA form, the CDR3 reads TGTGCCAGCTCACTGGGGATAGGAGAGACCCAGTACTTC. The whole variable domain, filled in from reference TRBV18 and TRBJ2-5, reads NAGVMQNPRHLVRRRGQEARLRCSPMKGHSHVYWYRQLPEEGLKFMVYLQKENIIDESGMPKERFSAEFPKEGPSILRIQQVVRGDSAAYFCASSLGIGETQYFGPGTRLLVL.

This clonotype was observed a few times. The V and J genes are TRBV11-2 and TRBJ2-5; maybe TRBD2 (6 bases). The germline V gene has CDR1 SGHAT and CDR2 FQNNGV. The CDR3 consists of 15 residues. Between the trimmed V and J ends, which lost 5 bases and 5 bases, there was a span of 18 bases. Here the CDR3 DNA reads TGTGCCAGCAGCCCTGGAAGGGTAGGGAGGGAGACCCAGTACTTC. As protein: CASSPGRVGRETQYF.

This clonotype was seen only a few times. The chain is built from TRBV5-1 and TRBJ1-1, with D possibly matching TRBD1 (6 bases). V lost 1 base to trimming and J lost 1 base, with 11 bases between them. The CDR3 has 15 amino acids. Germline CDR1 SGHRS, CDR2 YFSETQ. This CDR3 reads CASSLSGAGNTEAFF. The CDR3 DNA reads TGCGCCAGCAGCTTGTCGGGGGCAGGGAACACTGAAGCTTTCTTT.

The CDR3, as DNA: TGCGCCAGCAGCCAAGAGGACAGCTTCTCCTACAATGAGCAGTTCTTC. It is translated as CASSQEDSFSYNEQFF. The chain carries TRBV4-1 and TRBJ2-1; TRBD1 might be the D (6 bases). CDR3 length: 16 residues. V was cut by 0 bases and J by 0 bases, with 9 bases left in between. The germline V gene has CDR1 MGHRA and CDR2 YSYEKL.

The table lists this clonotype with many counts. This rearrangement joins TRBV5-1 to TRBJ1-3; D perhaps matches TRBD1 (6 bases). Germline CDR1 reads SGHRS; CDR2 reads YFSETQ. The CDR3 is 15 amino acids. Trimming stripped 6 bases from V and 2 bases from J, with 15 bases between. This chain's CDR3 is CASKPVGGPGNTIYF. The CDR3 DNA reads as TGCGCCAGCAAGCCGGTCGGGGGGCCTGGAAACACCATATATTTT.

This clonotype was found many times. The chain has TRBV12-3 or TRBV12-4 and TRBJ2-7, with D maybe TRBD2 (6 bases). The CDR3 covers 15 residues. The V and J ends lost 6 bases and 2 bases respectively, with 17 bases between them. CDR3 bases: TGTGCCAGCAGGTCCAGCGGAGGGTCTACCTACGAGCAGTACTTC. Translation: CASRSSGGSTYEQYF.

Note on this clonotype: A read error may produce the germline difference seen at one junction end. The V call is TRBV27, the J call TRBJ1-5, with D perhaps matching TRBD1 (5 bases). The CDR3 loop spans 13 amino acids. Germline CDR1 MNHEY, CDR2 SMNVEV (reference sequence). This CDR3 is CASRLGGNQPQHF. CDR3 DNA sequence: TGTGCCAGCCGTTTGGGGGGCAATCAGCCCCAGCATTTT.